The 20 T cell receptor beta chains listed next were all sequenced from one sample in a study of technical replicates of blood from a handful of donors. TCRdb's copy holds only in-frame clones and misses some; the assay was immunoSEQ multiplex PCR. The repertoire includes 85,000 to 100,000 clones, around 96% of them detected once, and 0.2% to 0.3% sits in the top ten. The source material was T cells isolated from PBMCs. All receptors derive from a human donor in good health.

This chain joins TRBV29-1 and TRBJ2-7, with a possible D match to TRBD1 (6 bases). The CDR3 consists of 15 residues. Trimming shortened V by 0 bases and J by 4 bases, and 16 bases separated the two germline ends. CDR1 SQVTM and CDR2 ANQGSEA come from the germline V gene. The CDR3 coding sequence is TGCAGCGTTGAAGATCCCTTGACAGGTCAATACGAGCAGTACTTC. It translates to CSVEDPLTGQYEQYF.

This clone was observed once. CDR3 protein: CASRTNRDSQETQYF. CDR3 nucleotide sequence: TGTGCCAGCAGGACGAACCGGGACAGCCAAGAGACCCAGTACTTC. The rearrangement uses TRBV6-5 and TRBJ2-5, with 7 bases that match TRBD1. The CDR3 covers 15 residues. J lost 1 base, V lost 6 bases, and 8 bases had no gene match. Per the germline V gene, CDR1 is MNHEY and CDR2 is SVGAGI.

This rearrangement joins TRBV10-2 to TRBJ1-6, with no clear D. The germline V and J ends were trimmed by 3 bases and 5 bases, with 11 bases remaining between them. The CDR3 covers 15 residues. CDR1 is WSHSY, CDR2 SAAADI, per germline. CDR3 bases: TGCGCCAGCAGTGATTTTACTGAAAATAATTCACCCCTCCACTTT. This gives the protein CASSDFTENNSPLHF.

The rearrangement joins TRBV23-1 to TRBJ2-6, with TRBD1 identical over 9 bases. Being an ORF, TRBV23-1 has a function that is uncertain. This CDR3 is built from 18 residues. Trimming took 3 bases from V and 7 from J; bases not matched to a gene: 13. The CDR3 coding sequence is TGCGCCAGCAGTCAGACACAGGGGGCAGGATCTGATGCCAACGTCCTGACTTTC. Translation: CASSQTQGAGSDANVLTF.

The rearrangement uses TRBV7-9 and TRBJ2-7, with 7 bases aligning to TRBD1. V lost 2 bases to trimming and J lost 3 bases; unmatched junction nucleotides: 7. Germline lookup yields CDR1 SEHNR and CDR2 FQNEAQ (reference sequence). This CDR3 contains 15 residues. CDR3 DNA: TGTGCCAGCAGCTTATTCGGACAGGTCGTCTACGAGCAGTACTTC. It is translated as CASSLFGQVVYEQYF.

The CDR3 is CATSREGRTSGSYEQFF. The CDR3 nucleotides read TGTGCCACCAGCAGAGAGGGGAGGACTAGCGGGAGTTATGAGCAGTTCTTC. V is TRBV15 and J is TRBJ2-1; 13 positions match TRBD2. The CDR3 is 17 residues long. CDR1 and CDR2 from the germline V gene are LNHNV and YYDKDF (reference sequence). V shed 0 bases and J 8 bases; nucleotides not matched to a gene: 7.

The chain is built from TRBV18 and TRBJ1-1, with 9 bases fitting TRBD1. Germline V lookup: CDR1 KGHSH, CDR2 LQKENI. The CDR3 has 15 residues. The ends lost 4 bases at V and 4 bases at J; junction bases unmatched: 7. The CDR3 sequence is CASSRPGQGGTEAFF. As DNA, the CDR3 is TGTGCCAGCTCACGACCGGGACAGGGAGGCACTGAAGCTTTCTTT.

The chain combines TRBV5-5 with TRBJ1-1; weak D call: TRBD1 (6 bases). V was pared by 4 bases and J by 1 base, with 11 bases between. This CDR3 is 14 amino acids long. From germline, CDR1 is SGHKS and CDR2 YYEKEE (reference sequence). The DNA of the CDR3 is TGTGCCAGCAGCAGGGGACAAACGAACACTGAAGCTTTCTTT. As protein: CASSRGQTNTEAFF. The complete variable domain, with remaining parts taken from reference TRBV5-5 and TRBJ1-1, reads DAGVTQSPTHLIKTRGQQVTLRCSPISGHKSVSWYQQVLGQGPQFIFQYYEKEERGRGNFPDRFSARQFPNYSSELNVNALLLGDSALYLCASSRGQTNTEAFFGQGTRLTVV.

The chain is built from TRBV12-1 and TRBJ2-7; the listed D gene, TRBD1, was not tested against the DNA. TRBV12-1 is a recognized pseudogene. The CDR3 runs to 15 residues. CDR3 protein: CASSLTGLGTYEQYF. In DNA, the CDR3 is TGTGCCAGCAGCTTGACAGGGCTTGGGACCTACGAGCAGTACTTC.

This sequence joins TRBV5-1 and TRBJ2-5, with D possibly TRBD1 on 6 matching bases. Germline loops: CDR1 SGHRS, CDR2 YFSETQ. V dropped 0 bases and J dropped 1 base, with 10 bases sitting between them. The CDR3 sequence is 15 residues long. In DNA form, the CDR3 reads TGCGCCAGCAGCTTGGGTACAGGGCCCCAAGAGACCCAGTACTTC. Its protein is CASSLGTGPQETQYF. Full variable domain (remainder filled in from reference TRBV5-1 and TRBJ2-5): KAGVTQTPRYLIKTRGQQVTLSCSPISGHRSVSWYQQTPGQGLQFLFEYFSETQRNKGNFPGRFSGRQFSNSRSEMNVSTLELGDSALYLCASSLGTGPQETQYFGPGTRLLVL.

This clone has a single count. This chain connects TRBV6-5 to TRBJ1-2; no clear D gene. Germline CDR1 is MNHEY and CDR2 is SVGAGI. The CDR3 totals 13 residues. V was cut by 1 base and J by 4 bases, with 7 bases left in between. The CDR3 here is CASSYFLGYGYTF. CDR3 DNA: TGTGCCAGCAGTTACTTCCTCGGCTATGGCTACACCTTC.

CDR3 bases: TGTGCCAGCCAGACCGGGGGGTATATGAACACTGAAGCTTTCTTT. Its protein is CASQTGGYMNTEAFF. The chain combines TRBV28 with TRBJ1-1; maybe TRBD1 (5 bases). CDR1 and CDR2 (germline): MDHEN, SYDVKM. Trimming removed 8 bases from V and 0 bases from J, with 16 bases in between. This CDR3 contains 15 residues.

This chain connects TRBV5-1 to TRBJ2-7; TRBD1 aligns across 7 bases. The ends lost 4 bases at V and 3 bases at J; junction bases unmatched: 10. The CDR3 contains 15 residues. Germline CDR1 SGHRS, CDR2 YFSETQ. This CDR3 reads CASSKTGAVIYEQYF. Here the CDR3 DNA reads TGCGCCAGCAGCAAAACAGGGGCGGTGATCTACGAGCAGTACTTC.

The chain joins TRBV20-1 to TRBJ2-2; the D is unclear. In germline, CDR1 is DFQATT, CDR2 SNEGSKA (reference sequence). V lost 6 bases to trimming and J lost 5 bases, with 7 bases between them. This CDR3 has 11 amino acids. DNA of the CDR3: TGCAGTGCGGCGGCGACCGGGGAGCTGTTTTTT. Its protein product is CSAAATGELFF.

This clone is a singleton in its sample. This chain connects TRBV30 to TRBJ2-5, with TRBD2 as a possible D gene (5 bases). CDR3 length: 13 amino acids. Between the trimmed V and J ends, which lost 4 bases and 1 base, there was a span of 10 bases. The germline V gene has CDR1 GTSNPN and CDR2 SVGIG (reference sequence). CDR3 nucleotide sequence: TGTGCCTGGATACGGGGATCCCAAGAGACCCAGTACTTC. Residues: CAWIRGSQETQYF.

This rearrangement joins TRBV19 to TRBJ2-7; D remains unclear. V lost 5 bases, J lost 5 bases, and 16 bases lay in between. CDR1 LNHDA and CDR2 SQIVND come from the germline V gene (reference sequence). This CDR3 spans 14 amino acids. The CDR3 region is CASSPRRSPHEQYF. Written as DNA, the CDR3 is TGTGCCAGTAGTCCCCGTAGGAGTCCCCACGAGCAGTACTTC.

The chain has TRBV19 and TRBJ2-7; tentatively, D is TRBD1 (6 bases). This CDR3 spans 15 amino acids. Germline CDR1 is LNHDA and CDR2 is SQIVND (reference sequence). V dropped 7 bases and J dropped 0 bases, with 16 bases sitting between them. The CDR3 loop reads CASTAHRDNSYEQYF. CDR3 nucleotides: TGTGCCAGTACCGCGCACAGGGACAACTCCTACGAGCAGTACTTC.

The chain has TRBV7-2 and TRBJ1-2; TRBD1 is a possible D gene (6 bases). CDR1 SGHTA and CDR2 FQGNSA come from the germline V gene. Trimming removed 6 bases from V and 8 bases from J, with 22 bases in between. CDR3 length equals 15 residues. The CDR3 sequence is CASRRVTGFSGGYTF. The CDR3, as DNA: TGTGCCAGCAGGAGAGTGACAGGATTCTCGGGGGGCTACACCTTC.

This clone was seen only once. The rearrangement uses TRBV6-5 and TRBJ2-2, with D hard to call. The CDR3 consists of 14 residues. CDR1 is MNHEY and CDR2 is SVGAGI in the germline V gene. Trimming removed 4 bases from V and 4 bases from J, with 10 bases in between. DNA for the CDR3: TGTGCCAGCAGTTTCGTGGTAGCCACCGGGGAGCTGTTTTTT. Its protein is CASSFVVATGELFF.

The gene calls are TRBV2 and TRBJ2-1, with 7 bases lining up with TRBD2. CDR1 and CDR2 from the germline V gene are SNHLY and FYNNEI. V was pared by 11 bases and J by 15 bases, with 16 bases of the junction left unmatched. CDR3 size: 12 residues. The DNA of the CDR3 is TGTGCCGGCTCTGCTGCGGGAGTGATCCGGTTCTTC. It translates to CAGSAAGVIRFF.